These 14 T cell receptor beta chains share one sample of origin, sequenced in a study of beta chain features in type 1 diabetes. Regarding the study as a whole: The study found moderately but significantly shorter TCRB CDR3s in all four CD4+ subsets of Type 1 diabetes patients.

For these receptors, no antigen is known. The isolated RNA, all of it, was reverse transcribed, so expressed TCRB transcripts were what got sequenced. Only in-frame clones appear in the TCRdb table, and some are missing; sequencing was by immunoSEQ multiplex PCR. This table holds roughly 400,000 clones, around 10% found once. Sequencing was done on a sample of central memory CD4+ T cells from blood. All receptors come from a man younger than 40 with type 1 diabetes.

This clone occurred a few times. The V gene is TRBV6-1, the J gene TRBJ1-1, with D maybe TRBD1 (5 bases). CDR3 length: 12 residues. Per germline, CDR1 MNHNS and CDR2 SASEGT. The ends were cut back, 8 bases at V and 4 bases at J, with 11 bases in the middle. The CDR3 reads CASAYGGTEAFF. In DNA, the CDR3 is TGTGCCAGCGCCTATGGGGGCACTGAAGCTTTCTTT.

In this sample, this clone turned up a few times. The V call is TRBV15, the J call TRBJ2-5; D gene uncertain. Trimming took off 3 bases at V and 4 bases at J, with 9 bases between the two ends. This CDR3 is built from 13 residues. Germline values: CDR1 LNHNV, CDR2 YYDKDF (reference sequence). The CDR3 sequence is CATSSPPGETQYF. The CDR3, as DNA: TGTGCCACCAGCAGTCCCCCCGGAGAGACCCAGTACTTC.

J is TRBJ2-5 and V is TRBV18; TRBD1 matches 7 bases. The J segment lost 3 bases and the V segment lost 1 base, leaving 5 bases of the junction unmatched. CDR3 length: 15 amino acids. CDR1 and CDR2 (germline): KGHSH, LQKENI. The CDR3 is CASSPRPTGEETQYF. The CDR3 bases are TGTGCCAGCTCACCACGCCCAACAGGGGAAGAGACCCAGTACTTC.

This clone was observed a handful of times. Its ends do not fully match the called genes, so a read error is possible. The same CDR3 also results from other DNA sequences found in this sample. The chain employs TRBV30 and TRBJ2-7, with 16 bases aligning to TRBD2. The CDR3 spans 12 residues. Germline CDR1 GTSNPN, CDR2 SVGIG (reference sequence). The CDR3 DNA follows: TGTGCCTCCCTAGCGGGACTAGCGGGAGGGGACTTC. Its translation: CASLAGLAGGDF.

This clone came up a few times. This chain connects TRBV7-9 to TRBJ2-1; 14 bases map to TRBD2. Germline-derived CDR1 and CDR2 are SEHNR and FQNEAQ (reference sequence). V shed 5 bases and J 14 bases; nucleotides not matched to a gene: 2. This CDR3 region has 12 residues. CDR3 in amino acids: CASSAGLAGEFF. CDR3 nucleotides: TGTGCCAGCAGCGCGGGACTAGCGGGAGAGTTCTTC.

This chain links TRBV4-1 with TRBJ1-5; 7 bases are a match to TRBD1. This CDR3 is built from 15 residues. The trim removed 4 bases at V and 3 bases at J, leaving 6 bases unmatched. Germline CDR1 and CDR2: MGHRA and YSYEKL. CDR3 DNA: TGCGCCAGCAGCCTGGGACAGCTTATCAATCAGCCCCAGCATTTT. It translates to CASSLGQLINQPQHF.

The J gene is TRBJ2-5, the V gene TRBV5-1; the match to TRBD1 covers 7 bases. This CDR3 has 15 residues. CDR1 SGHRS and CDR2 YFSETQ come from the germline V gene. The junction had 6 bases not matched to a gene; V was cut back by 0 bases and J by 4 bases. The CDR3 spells CASSLAGGVGETQYF. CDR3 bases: TGCGCCAGCAGCTTGGCAGGGGGAGTTGGAGAGACCCAGTACTTC.

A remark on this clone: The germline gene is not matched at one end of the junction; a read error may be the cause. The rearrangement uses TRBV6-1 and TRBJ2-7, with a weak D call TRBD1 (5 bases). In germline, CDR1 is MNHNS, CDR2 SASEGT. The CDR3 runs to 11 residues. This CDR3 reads CASIGSPLRQF. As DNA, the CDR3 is TGTGCCAGCATCGGTAGTCCCCTTAGACAGTTC.

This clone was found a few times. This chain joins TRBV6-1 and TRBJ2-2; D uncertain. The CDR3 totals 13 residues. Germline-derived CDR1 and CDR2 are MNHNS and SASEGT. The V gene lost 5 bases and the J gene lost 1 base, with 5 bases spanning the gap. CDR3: CASSTWNTGELFF. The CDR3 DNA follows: TGTGCCAGCAGTACCTGGAACACCGGGGAGCTGTTTTTT.

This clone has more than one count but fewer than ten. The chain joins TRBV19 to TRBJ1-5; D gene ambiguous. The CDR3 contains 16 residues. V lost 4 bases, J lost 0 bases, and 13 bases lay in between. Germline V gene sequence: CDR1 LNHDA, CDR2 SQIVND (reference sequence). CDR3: CASSTDLSASNQPQHF. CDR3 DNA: TGTGCCAGTAGTACGGACCTATCTGCTAGCAATCAGCCCCAGCATTTT.

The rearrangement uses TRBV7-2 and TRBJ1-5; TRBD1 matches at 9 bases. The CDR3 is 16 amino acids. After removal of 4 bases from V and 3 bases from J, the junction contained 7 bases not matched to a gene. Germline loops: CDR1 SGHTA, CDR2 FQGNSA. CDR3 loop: CASSSLGQGNNQPQHF. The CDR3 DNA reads TGTGCCAGCAGCTCACTGGGACAGGGTAACAATCAGCCCCAGCATTTT. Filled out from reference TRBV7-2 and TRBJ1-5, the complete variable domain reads GAGVSQSPSNKVTEKGKDVELRCDPISGHTALYWYRQSLGQGLEFLIYFQGNSAPDKSGLPSDRFSAERTGGSVSTLTIQRTQQEDSAVYLCASSSLGQGNNQPQHFGDGTRLSIL.

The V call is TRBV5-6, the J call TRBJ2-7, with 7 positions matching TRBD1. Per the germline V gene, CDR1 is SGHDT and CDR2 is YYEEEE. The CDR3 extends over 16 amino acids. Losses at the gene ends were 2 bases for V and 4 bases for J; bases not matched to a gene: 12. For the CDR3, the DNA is TGTGCCAGCAGCTTCGAGACTGACAGGGTGTCGTACGAGCAGTACTTC. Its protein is CASSFETDRVSYEQYF.

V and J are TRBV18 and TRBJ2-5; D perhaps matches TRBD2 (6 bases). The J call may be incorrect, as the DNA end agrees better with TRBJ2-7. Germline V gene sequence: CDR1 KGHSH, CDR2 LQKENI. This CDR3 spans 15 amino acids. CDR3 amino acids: CASSPSGLTHYEQYF. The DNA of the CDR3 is TGTGCCAGCTCACCCTCGGGACTTACCCACTACGAGCAGTACTTC.

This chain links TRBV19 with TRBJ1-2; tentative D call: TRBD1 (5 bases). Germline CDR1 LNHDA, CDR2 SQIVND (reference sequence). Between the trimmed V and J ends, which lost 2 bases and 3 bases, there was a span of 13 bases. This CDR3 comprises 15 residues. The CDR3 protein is CASSIQSGFDYGYTF. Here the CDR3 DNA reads TGTGCCAGTAGTATACAATCAGGGTTTGACTATGGCTACACCTTC.